The rows below give T cell receptor beta chains drawn from one sample of a study of beta chain features in type 1 diabetes. Repertoires were generated with immunoSEQ multiplex PCR, while TCRdb's copy carries only in-frame clones and drops some. The data show some 370,000 clones, 9.5% to 10% seen once. The sequencing input was central memory CD4+ T cells from blood. These receptors originate from a man aged 25-45 years with type 1 diabetes. Each CDR3 is given with its conserved first and last residue. The D gene is left open where the match is weak. The size field is filled for only some rows; it gives once, few, many or a size class.

D gene: TRBD2
J gene: TRBJ2-5
clone size: many
V gene: TRBV28
CDR3 protein: CASHNPGGSKETQYF
CDR3 DNA: TGTGCCAGCCATAACCCGGGAGGGAGCAAAGAGACCCAGTACTTC

D gene: TRBD1
J gene: TRBJ1-1
clone size: many
V gene: TRBV5-1
CDR3 protein: CASSLLSPTGPGTEAFF
CDR3 DNA: TGCGCCAGCAGCTTGTTGTCGCCGACAGGGCCCGGCACTGAAGCTTTCTTT

D gene: -
J gene: TRBJ1-2
clone size: many
V gene: TRBV4-3
CDR3 protein: CASSRGGFSYGYTF
CDR3 DNA: TGCGCCAGCAGCCGTGGGGGGTTCTCCTATGGCTACACCTTC

D gene: TRBD2
J gene: TRBJ2-1
clone size: -
V gene: TRBV4-3
CDR3 protein: CASSQDVQPGGQQFF
CDR3 DNA: TGCGCCAGCAGCCAAGATGTACAGCCGGGGGGTCAGCAGTTCTTC

D gene: -
J gene: TRBJ1-2
clone size: -
V gene: TRBV7-2
CDR3 protein: CASSYDSSNYGYTF
CDR3 DNA: TGTGCCAGCAGTTACGACAGCTCTAACTATGGCTACACCTTC

D gene: -
J gene: TRBJ1-2
clone size: many
V gene: TRBV14
CDR3 protein: CASSQSSLRVGYTF
CDR3 DNA: TGTGCCAGCAGCCAATCATCGTTGAGGGTTGGCTACACCTTC

D gene: -
J gene: TRBJ2-7
clone size: -
V gene: TRBV10-3
CDR3 protein: CAISTQGFSYEQYF
CDR3 DNA: TGTGCCATCAGTACGCAGGGTTTCTCCTACGAGCAGTACTTC

D gene: -
J gene: TRBJ2-2
clone size: many
V gene: TRBV19
CDR3 protein: CASSITGSGELFF
CDR3 DNA: TGTGCCAGTAGTATAACGGGTTCCGGGGAGCTGTTTTTT

D gene: -
J gene: TRBJ2-1
clone size: few
V gene: TRBV2
CDR3 protein: CASSSTNNEQFF
CDR3 DNA: TGTGCCAGCAGCAGTACCAACAATGAGCAGTTCTTC

D gene: -
J gene: TRBJ1-2
clone size: -
V gene: TRBV7-8
CDR3 protein: CASSLEAGDYGYTF
CDR3 DNA: TGTGCCAGCAGCTTAGAGGCAGGGGACTATGGCTACACCTTC

D gene: -
J gene: TRBJ2-7
clone size: few
V gene: TRBV6-5
CDR3 protein: CASSFGSYISYEQYF
CDR3 DNA: TGTGCCAGCAGTTTCGGCAGTTACATCTCCTACGAGCAGTACTTC

D gene: -
J gene: TRBJ2-5
clone size: few
V gene: TRBV12-1
CDR3 protein: CASSLGLAGVSETQYF
CDR3 DNA: TGTGCCAGCAGCTTGGGACTAGCGGGAGTGTCAGAGACCCAGTACTTC

D gene: -
J gene: TRBJ2-7
clone size: many
V gene: TRBV7-2
CDR3 protein: CASSLAGQVGPYEQYF
CDR3 DNA: TGTGCCAGCAGCTTAGCTGGGCAGGTGGGACCCTACGAGCAGTACTTC

D gene: -
J gene: TRBJ1-5
clone size: -
V gene: TRBV10-3
CDR3 protein: CATREGEPQHF
CDR3 DNA: TGTGCCACCAGGGAGGGGGAGCCCCAGCATTTT

D gene: -
J gene: TRBJ2-7
clone size: -
V gene: TRBV28
CDR3 protein: CASSSGTGAYEQYF
CDR3 DNA: TGTGCCAGCAGCTCCGGGACGGGCGCCTACGAGCAGTACTTC

D gene: -
J gene: TRBJ1-5
clone size: -
V gene: TRBV4-3
CDR3 protein: CASSLRDYSNQPQHF
CDR3 DNA: TGCGCCAGCAGCCTCCGGGACTATAGCAATCAGCCCCAGCATTTT

D gene: -
J gene: TRBJ1-1
clone size: many
V gene: TRBV27
CDR3 protein: CASSSWGMGDTEAFF
CDR3 DNA: TGTGCCAGCAGCTCGTGGGGGATGGGGGACACTGAAGCTTTCTTT

D gene: -
J gene: TRBJ2-2
clone size: once
V gene: TRBV28
CDR3 protein: CASSFPRTGGDGELFF
CDR3 DNA: TGTGCCAGCAGTTTCCCCCGAACAGGAGGGGACGGGGAGCTGTTTTTT

D gene: -
J gene: TRBJ1-4
clone size: -
V gene: TRBV4-1
CDR3 protein: CASSQESWKGFQLFF
CDR3 DNA: TGCGCCAGCAGCCAAGAATCATGGAAGGGGTTTCAACTGTTTTTT

D gene: -
J gene: TRBJ2-1
clone size: -
V gene: TRBV4-2
CDR3 protein: CASSQVVTEGGNEQFF
CDR3 DNA: TGTGCCAGCAGCCAAGTCGTAACCGAAGGGGGCAATGAGCAGTTCTTC

D gene: TRBD1
J gene: TRBJ1-1
clone size: -
V gene: TRBV5-1
CDR3 protein: CASTAQGGNTEAFF
CDR3 DNA: TGCGCCAGCACCGCACAGGGGGGGAACACTGAAGCTTTCTTT

D gene: -
J gene: TRBJ1-1
clone size: -
V gene: TRBV7-9
CDR3 protein: CASSLPSGTEAFF
CDR3 DNA: TGTGCCAGCAGCTTACCAAGCGGCACTGAAGCTTTCTTT

D gene: -
J gene: TRBJ1-1
clone size: -
V gene: TRBV27
CDR3 protein: CASSRDGLNTEAFF
CDR3 DNA: TGTGCCAGCTCGCGGGACGGATTGAACACTGAAGCTTTCTTT

D gene: TRBD2
J gene: TRBJ2-1
clone size: -
V gene: TRBV7-2
CDR3 protein: CASSLTSLAGTNEQFF
CDR3 DNA: TGTGCCAGCAGCTTAACTTCCCTAGCGGGGACTAATGAGCAGTTCTTC

D gene: TRBD1
J gene: TRBJ2-5
clone size: -
V gene: TRBV7-3
CDR3 protein: CASSRQGRETQYF
CDR3 DNA: TGTGCCAGCAGCCGACAGGGACGGGAGACCCAGTACTTC

D gene: TRBD2
J gene: TRBJ2-7
clone size: -
V gene: TRBV6-6
CDR3 protein: CASSYSIAGRTYEQYF
CDR3 DNA: TGTGCCAGCAGTTACTCAATAGCGGGGAGGACCTACGAGCAGTACTTC

D gene: -
J gene: TRBJ2-3
clone size: few
V gene: TRBV10-1
CDR3 protein: CASPMLNSTDTQYF
CDR3 DNA: TGCGCCAGCCCAATGCTGAATAGCACAGATACGCAGTATTTT

D gene: -
J gene: TRBJ2-7
clone size: few
V gene: TRBV30
CDR3 protein: CAWSPSQGGEQYF
CDR3 DNA: TGTGCCTGGAGTCCGTCGCAGGGGGGCGAGCAGTACTTC

D gene: TRBD2
J gene: TRBJ2-1
clone size: many
V gene: TRBV27
CDR3 protein: CASSLIAGETQFF
CDR3 DNA: TGTGCCAGCAGTTTAATAGCGGGAGAAACCCAGTTCTTC

D gene: TRBD1
J gene: TRBJ1-4
clone size: -
V gene: TRBV6-5
CDR3 protein: CASGQGDANEKLFF
CDR3 DNA: TGTGCCAGCGGACAGGGTGACGCTAATGAAAAACTGTTTTTT